Listed here are 19 T cell receptor beta chains from one sample, sequenced in a study of identical twins. TCRdb re-derived calls from the 5' RACE reads in MiXCR, one entry per CDR3 protein. The sample includes hundreds of thousands of distinct CDR3 sequences, under 8.5% seen only once; the top ten take over 1.5%. The data were also submitted as part of a second study, on yellow fever vaccine responses in identical twins.

The sequenced sample consisted of PBMCs. The receptors stem from a woman under 30 in good health.

This clonotype was detected a few times. The chain has TRBV7-9 and TRBJ2-7; the D gene is possibly TRBD1 (5 bases). With 1 base removed from V and 7 bases from J, the gap between germline ends came to 14 bases. This CDR3 contains 14 residues. Germline V CDR1 and CDR2: SEHNR, FQNEAQ (reference sequence). In DNA form, the CDR3 reads TGTGCCAGCAGCTTAGGGGGCCGCTTGGGGGAGCAGTACGTC. Residues: CASSLGGRLGEQYV.

This clonotype came up a few times. V is TRBV4-2 and J is TRBJ2-3; possibly TRBD1 or TRBD2 for D (5 bases each). Trimming took off 4 bases at V and 0 bases at J, with 11 bases between the two ends. Per germline, CDR1 LGHNA and CDR2 YNFKEQ. The CDR3 runs 15 residues. The CDR3: CASSLGTYSTDTQYF. CDR3 bases: TGTGCCAGCAGCCTTGGGACCTATAGCACAGATACGCAGTATTTT.

This clonotype was detected many times. This chain connects TRBV7-9 to TRBJ2-1, with 9 bases that match TRBD2. V lost 5 bases and J lost 6; bases outside the gene matches: 5. The length of the CDR3 is 14 residues. Germline V gene lookup returns CDR1 SEHNR and CDR2 FQNEAQ (reference sequence). CDR3 residues: CASSVSGSFNEQFF. The CDR3 DNA is TGTGCCAGCAGCGTTAGCGGGAGTTTCAATGAGCAGTTCTTC.

There are a few counts of this clonotype. The V gene is TRBV20-1, the J gene TRBJ2-3, with TRBD2 matching 9 bases. Germline CDR1 reads DFQATT; CDR2 reads SNEGSKA (reference sequence). The V segment lost 2 bases and the J segment 2 bases; nucleotides outside the gene matches: 8. This CDR3 contains 16 residues. The CDR3 here is CSARRASGVNTDTQYF. As DNA, the CDR3 is TGCAGTGCTAGACGGGCTAGCGGGGTTAACACAGATACGCAGTATTTT.

There are a few counts of this clonotype. This chain joins TRBV7-6 and TRBJ2-2; 9 bases match TRBD1. The V gene's germline CDR1 is SGHVS and CDR2 FNYEAQ. The CDR3 has 17 residues. J was trimmed by 4 bases and V by 5 bases; bases with no gene match: 11. DNA of the CDR3: TGTGCCAGCAGCCCCCGACCCGGGACAGGGCTCACCGGGGAGCTGTTTTTT. Encoded protein: CASSPRPGTGLTGELFF.

This clonotype has a handful of counts. This chain connects TRBV21-1 to TRBJ2-5; the table calls TRBD1, which could not be checked here. TRBV21-1 is recorded as a pseudogene. The CDR3 spans 19 residues. CDR3 in amino acids: CASSKPTRPGTGTQETQYF. CDR3 sequence (DNA): TGTGCCAGCAGCAAACCTACTCGACCCGGGACAGGGACTCAAGAGACCCAGTACTTC.

This clonotype was observed many times. The gene calls are TRBV29-1 and TRBJ2-1; 10 bases are a match to TRBD2. Germline V gene data show CDR1 as SQVTM and CDR2 as ANQGSEA. The CDR3 is 16 residues long. Trimming removed 6 bases from V and 6 bases from J; junction bases left unmatched: 14. The DNA of the CDR3 is TGCAGCGTCCGAAGTTCTGGGACTAGCGCCGGCAATGAGCAGTTCTTC. Translation gives CSVRSSGTSAGNEQFF.

This clonotype occurred many times. The V gene is TRBV20-1, the J gene TRBJ2-3, with TRBD2 identical over 7 bases. Germline V lookup: CDR1 DFQATT, CDR2 SNEGSKA (reference sequence). With 3 bases clipped from V and 4 bases from J, the junction kept 10 bases outside the gene matches. This CDR3 region has 15 residues. In nucleotides, the CDR3 is TGCAGTGCTAGTGGAGCGGGAAAGGTCTCAGATACGCAGTATTTT. Its protein is CSASGAGKVSDTQYF.

The J gene is TRBJ2-7, the V gene TRBV3-1, with D maybe TRBD1 (6 bases). This CDR3 comprises 15 residues. V shed 1 base and J shed 3 bases, with 13 bases lying between them. Germline loops: CDR1 LGHDT, CDR2 YNNKEL (reference sequence). The CDR3 loop is CASSQARTANYEQYV. As DNA, the CDR3 is TGTGCCAGCAGCCAAGCTCGGACAGCGAACTACGAGCAGTACGTC.

This clonotype has more than one count but fewer than ten. This chain links TRBV24-1 with TRBJ2-3; the D is unclear. V lost 6 bases to trimming and J lost 2 bases, with 8 bases between them. From germline, CDR1 is KGHDR and CDR2 SFDVKD. The CDR3 has 13 amino acids. As DNA, the CDR3 is TGTGCCACCAGTCCTCGCAACACAGATACGCAGTATTTT. Protein product: CATSPRNTDTQYF.

This chain connects TRBV3-1 to TRBJ2-1, with unresolved D. Germline V CDR1 and CDR2: LGHDT, YNNKEL (reference sequence). The CDR3 has 13 residues. Trimming left V 4 bases short and J 11 bases short, with 15 bases between. CDR3 DNA: TGTGCCAGCAGCCCTCCACTAATCCGGCAGCAGTTCTTC. It is translated as CASSPPLIRQQFF.

This clonotype was seen ten or more times. V gene TRBV29-1 combines with J gene TRBJ2-3; either TRBD1 or TRBD2 may supply D (5 bases each). Germline V gene data show CDR1 as SQVTM and CDR2 as ANQGSEA. The V gene lost 8 bases and the J gene lost 0 bases, with 15 bases spanning the gap. This CDR3 comprises 14 residues. CDR3 sequence (DNA): TGCAGCCTTGGCCATCGGGACAGCACAGATACGCAGTATTTT. The encoded protein is CSLGHRDSTDTQYF.

The V call is TRBV14, the J call TRBJ1-2, with 8 positions matching TRBD1. The CDR3 spans 15 residues. V lost 4 bases to trimming and J lost 8 bases; unmatched junction nucleotides: 12. CDR1 and CDR2 from the germline V gene are SGHDN and FVKESK. CDR3 loop: CASSPRTGSPDGYTF. The CDR3 DNA reads as TGTGCCAGCAGCCCGAGGACAGGGTCCCCCGACGGCTACACCTTC.

The chain is built from TRBV7-3 and TRBJ2-3; 10 nucleotides agree with TRBD2. Germline V CDR1 and CDR2: SGHTA, FQGTGA. This CDR3 is 18 amino acids long. The V and J ends lost 2 bases and 3 bases, in that order; junction bases with no gene match: 11. The DNA of the CDR3 is TGTGCCAGCAGCTTAGGTGCTAGCGGGAGTGGAGGGACAGATACGCAGTATTTT. Protein product: CASSLGASGSGGTDTQYF.

The chain recombines TRBV29-1 with TRBJ2-2; 8 nucleotides align to TRBD1. Trimming removed 7 bases from V and 9 bases from J; junction bases left unmatched: 13. CDR1 is SQVTM, CDR2 ANQGSEA, per germline. The length of the CDR3 is 14 residues. CDR3 loop: CSALSQGEARELFF. CDR3 nucleotides: TGCAGCGCACTTTCACAGGGGGAGGCCCGGGAGCTGTTTTTT.

V usage is TRBV20-1 and J usage is TRBJ2-1; possibly TRBD2 for D (6 bases). This CDR3 is built from 12 residues. V was clipped by 0 bases and J by 13 bases, with 13 bases between them. Germline loops: CDR1 DFQATT, CDR2 SNEGSKA (reference sequence). In nucleotides, the CDR3 is TGCAGTGCTAGAGATCCCGGGAGTCGACAGTTCTTC. Protein product: CSARDPGSRQFF.

This clonotype was seen only a few times. The rearrangement uses TRBV9 and TRBJ2-7; 9 bases align to TRBD1. V lost 4 bases to trimming and J lost 9 bases; unmatched junction nucleotides: 14. Germline V gives CDR1 SGDLS, CDR2 YYNGEE. The CDR3 sequence is 15 residues long. The CDR3 DNA sequence: TGTGCCAGCAGCCCGTCCTTTTGGGACAGGGAAGGGCAGTACTTC. This translates into CASSPSFWDREGQYF.

This clonotype has only a few counts. The chain carries TRBV7-2 and TRBJ1-6; 8 bases fit TRBD1. Germline V gene data show CDR1 as SGHTA and CDR2 as FQGNSA. The CDR3 has 15 amino acids. With V trimmed by 8 bases and J by 9 bases, 12 bases remained unmatched. Written as DNA, the CDR3 is TGTGCCAGCGCAGCCCGAACAGGGGGAGGTTCACCCCTCCACTTT. It codes for CASAARTGGGSPLHF.

This clonotype was picked up a small number of times. This sequence joins TRBV6-1 and TRBJ1-6; TRBD1 aligns across 7 bases. CDR3 length: 14 residues. V shed 6 bases, J shed 6 bases, and the junction held 5 bases outside the gene matches. Germline-derived CDR1 and CDR2 are MNHNS and SASEGT. CDR3 bases: TGTGCCAGCAGCCAGGGACAGAGTAATTCACCCCTCCACTTT. The encoded protein is CASSQGQSNSPLHF.